These T cell receptor beta chains were read from a single sample in a study of neurological immune-mediated disorders. TCRdb reprocessed the 5' RACE reads via MiXCR and lists one record per CDR3 protein. Found here are roughly 62,000 distinct CDR3 sequences, about 3.7% of them singletons; the top ten hold under 2.5%. Sequenced: PBMCs. The receptors stem from a woman aged 50 to 60 with multiple sclerosis. Both conserved end residues are part of each CDR3. The D gene is left open where the match is weak. Some rows mark clone size as missing; the rest say once, few, many or name a class of expanded clone.

clone_size	v_call	d_call	j_call	cdr3_nt	cdr3_aa
many	TRBV20-1	TRBD1	TRBJ2-7	TGCAGTGCCGCGGGACAGGGGAACTACGAGCAGTACTTC	CSAAGQGNYEQYF
few	TRBV20-1	.	TRBJ1-5	TGCAGTGCTCCTACAGGGCTCGACAATCAGCCCCAGCATTTT	CSAPTGLDNQPQHF
many	TRBV5-1	.	TRBJ2-7	TGCGCCAGCAGCCTGAGGGAAGAACAGTACTTC	CASSLREEQYF
many	TRBV29-1	.	TRBJ2-1	TGCAGCGTTGTGGTCGGGGCAGAATATGAGCAGTTCTTC	CSVVVGAEYEQFF
many	TRBV12-3/TRBV12-4	.	TRBJ2-3	TGTGCCAGCAATCATGGGGATACGCAGTATTTT	CASNHGDTQYF
many	TRBV6-5	TRBD1	TRBJ2-5	TGTGCCAGCAGCGCTACAGGGGGAGAGACCCAGTACTTC	CASSATGGETQYF
many	TRBV20-1	.	TRBJ1-2	TGCAGTGCTAGAGCCGAGAGTTATGGCTACACCTTC	CSARAESYGYTF
many	TRBV30	.	TRBJ2-3	TGTGCCTGGAGTGTGGCGGGAGATACGCAGTATTTT	CAWSVAGDTQYF
many	TRBV20-1	.	TRBJ2-3	TGCAGTGCTAGCTCACTTCTCTGGACAGATACGCAGTATTTT	CSASSLLWTDTQYF
.	TRBV18	.	TRBJ1-1	TGTGCCAGCTCACCAGGGGCCAGCACTGAAGCTTTCTTT	CASSPGASTEAFF
.	TRBV3-1	.	TRBJ1-5	TGTGCCAGCAGCCACACGACAGGAAATCAGCCCCAGAATTTT	CASSHTTGNQPQNF
many	TRBV20-1	TRBD1	TRBJ1-1	TGCAGGGTTGGACAGGGTGGTCGGTCTGAAGCTTTCTTT	CRVGQGGRSEAFF
many	TRBV12-3/TRBV12-4	.	TRBJ2-3	TGTGCCAGCAGGGACCGTGATACGCAGTATTTT	CASRDRDTQYF
many	TRBV29-1	.	TRBJ2-5	TGCAGCGCCCCCGGACTGCAGAGCGAGACCCAGTACTTC	CSAPGLQSETQYF
many	TRBV7-9	.	TRBJ2-7	TGTGCCAGCAGCTGGCACAGGGAGCGAACCTACGAGCAGTACTTC	CASSWHRERTYEQYF
many	TRBV25-1	.	TRBJ1-5	TGTGCCAGCAGTGGTAGCAATCAGCCCCAGAATTTT	CASSGSNQPQNF
few	TRBV20-1	TRBD2	TRBJ2-7	TGCAGTGCTACCCCCGGAGGGCGGGAGCGGAACGAGCAGTACTTC	CSATPGGRERNEQYF
many	TRBV20-1	.	TRBJ1-4	TGCAGTGCTAGATCCGCACAGACAACTAATGAAAAACTGTTTTTT	CSARSAQTTNEKLFF
many	TRBV12-3/TRBV12-4	.	TRBJ2-7	TGTGCCAGCAGTACCCACAGGGTTCGCGAGCAGTACTTC	CASSTHRVREQYF
many	TRBV5-1	TRBD1	TRBJ1-1	TGCGCCAGCAGCCAGGGGACAGGGGGCACTGAAGCTTTCTTT	CASSQGTGGTEAFF
many	TRBV10-3	TRBD1	TRBJ1-5	TGTGCCATCAGTGACCAATTGACAGGGGACAATCAGCCCCAGCATTTT	CAISDQLTGDNQPQHF
many	TRBV20-1	.	TRBJ2-3	TGCAGTGCTAGAGATTCATTCCGCACAGATACGCAGTATTTT	CSARDSFRTDTQYF
.	TRBV5-8	.	TRBJ1-6	TGTGCCAGCAGCATAAACAGGAATTCACCCCTCAACTTT	CASSINRNSPLNF
few	TRBV14	.	TRBJ2-6	TGTGCCAGCAGCCATTTGACCGGGGGGGCCAACGTCCTGACTTTC	CASSHLTGGANVLTF
many	TRBV5-1	TRBD1	TRBJ2-7	TGCGCCAGCAGCTTGGGACAGGGGTATGTGCAGTACTTC	CASSLGQGYVQYF
many	TRBV27	TRBD1	TRBJ1-2	TGTGCCAGCAGTCCCACAACAGGGGGTCTCTATGGCTACACCTTC	CASSPTTGGLYGYTF
many	TRBV18	.	TRBJ1-5	TGTGCCAGCTCACCAGGGACAAGCAATCAGCCCCAGCATTTT	CASSPGTSNQPQHF
many	TRBV7-2	.	TRBJ1-1	TGTGCCAGCAGCGCCGGGTTCACTGAAGCTTTCTTT	CASSAGFTEAFF
many	TRBV6-2/TRBV6-3	.	TRBJ2-6	TGTGCCAGCAGTCCGCGGCGCGCTGGGGCCAACGTCCTGACTTTC	CASSPRRAGANVLTF
.	TRBV9	TRBD1	TRBJ2-2	TGTGCCAGCAGCCTCCGGACAGGGACCGGGGAGCTGTTTTTT	CASSLRTGTGELFF
many	TRBV7-2	TRBD1	TRBJ1-1	TGTGCCAGCAGCTTATCCGGACAGGGGGGGTCTTTCTTT	CASSLSGQGGSFF
few	TRBV2	.	TRBJ1-1	TGTGCCAGCAGTCTGGGAGTCACTGAAGCTTTCTTT	CASSLGVTEAFF
many	TRBV6-6	.	TRBJ1-1	TGTGCCAGCAGTTCCACTTTCTTGAACACTGAAGCTTTCTTT	CASSSTFLNTEAFF
many	TRBV5-1	TRBD1	TRBJ1-4	TGCGCCAGCAGCAAGGGCCAGGGGGCGGTGGCCGGTAATGAAAAACTGTTTTTT	CASSKGQGAVAGNEKLFF
many	TRBV15	TRBD2	TRBJ2-7	TGTGCCACCAGCAGAGGCGGGACTAGCGGCGGCTACGAGCAGTACTTC	CATSRGGTSGGYEQYF
many	TRBV7-9	TRBD2	TRBJ2-3	TGTGCCAGCAGCACTAGCGGGAATACAGATACGCAGTATTTT	CASSTSGNTDTQYF
many	TRBV20-1	TRBD2	TRBJ2-3	TGCAGTGCTAGATTTCCCGGGACTAGCGGAAGCTACGCAGATACGCAGTATTTT	CSARFPGTSGSYADTQYF
many	TRBV10-3	TRBD1	TRBJ1-1	TGTGCCATCAGTGAAGGGACAGGCAACACTGAAGCTTTCTTT	CAISEGTGNTEAFF
many	TRBV5-1	TRBD2	TRBJ2-7	TGCGCCAGCACCTCATCAGAGACTAGCGGGGTGCAGTACTTC	CASTSSETSGVQYF
many	TRBV20-1	.	TRBJ1-4	TGCAGTGCTAGAGTTGGGTTGTTTGAAAAACTGTTTTTT	CSARVGLFEKLFF
many	TRBV7-2	.	TRBJ2-1	TGTGCCAGCAGCTTGGGAGGCCCCTACAATGAGCAGTTCTTC	CASSLGGPYNEQFF
many	TRBV7-6	.	TRBJ2-3	TGTGCCAGCAGCTTAAAAGGACACGGTGGGGATACGCAGTATTTT	CASSLKGHGGDTQYF
many	TRBV28	TRBD2	TRBJ2-2	TGTGCCAGCAGTCCTAGCGGGCAAGGGACCGGGGAGCTGTTTTTT	CASSPSGQGTGELFF
.	TRBV7-2	.	TRBJ1-5	TGTGCCAGCAGCTCACAGGTGAATAGCAATCAGCCCCAGAATTTT	CASSSQVNSNQPQNF
many	TRBV20-1	.	TRBJ2-1	TGCAGTGCCGGTAGGGCGAACTCCTACAATGAGCAGTTCTTC	CSAGRANSYNEQFF